Listed below are T cell receptor beta chains from one sample, sequenced in a study of control samples from healthy donors and cancer patients. Clones were sequenced by immunoSEQ multiplex PCR, and TCRdb holds only the in-frame ones, with some missing. The profile shows fewer than 300,000 clones, approximately 80% of them singletons. Sequencing was carried out using PBMCs. The receptors come from a woman aged 60-75 years with lung cancer. Each CDR3 is given with its conserved first and last residue. Fields, in order: D gene, J gene, V gene, clone size, CDR3 protein, CDR3 DNA. D genes are given only for firm matches. Not every row has a clone size; where given, it reads once, few, many or a size class.

D: NA
J: TRBJ2-2
V: TRBV11-2
size: NA
CDR3: CASSLGQTVPNTGELFF
DNA: TGTGCCAGCAGCCTAGGACAGACCGTCCCGAACACCGGGGAGCTGTTTTTT

D: NA
J: TRBJ2-1
V: TRBV5-8
size: NA
CDR3: CASSHGSSYNEQFF
DNA: TGTGCCAGCAGCCACGGAAGTTCCTACAATGAGCAGTTCTTC

D: TRBD1
J: TRBJ1-3
V: TRBV10-2
size: NA
CDR3: CASSGIQGARGNTIYF
DNA: TGCGCCAGCAGTGGGATACAGGGGGCCAGGGGAAACACCATATATTTT

D: NA
J: TRBJ2-1
V: TRBV20-1
size: NA
CDR3: CSASLAAFGIF
DNA: TGCAGTGCTAGTCTTGCAGCCTTTGGTATCTTC

D: NA
J: TRBJ2-1
V: TRBV5-1
size: once
CDR3: CASSLESPPLNEQFF
DNA: TGCGCCAGCAGCTTGGAGTCCCCCCCGCTCAATGAGCAGTTCTTC

D: NA
J: TRBJ2-3
V: TRBV15
size: NA
CDR3: CATSRGRGVGTDTQYF
DNA: TGTGCCACCAGCAGAGGGCGAGGGGTGGGCACAGATACGCAGTATTTT

D: NA
J: TRBJ2-7
V: TRBV5-6
size: once
CDR3: CASSRIVGGQYF
DNA: TGTGCCAGCAGTCGTATAGTAGGCGGGCAGTACTTC

D: NA
J: TRBJ2-7
V: TRBV3-1/TRBV3-2
size: NA
CDR3: CASSQVGVGVGEQYF
DNA: TGTGCCAGCAGCCAAGTCGGGGTAGGGGTCGGAGAGCAGTACTTC

D: NA
J: TRBJ1-1
V: TRBV7-3
size: NA
CDR3: CASNRGQNTEAFF
DNA: TGTGCCAGCAACCGGGGGCAGAACACTGAAGCTTTCTTT

D: TRBD1
J: TRBJ1-5
V: TRBV7-9
size: NA
CDR3: CASSLAPFGPGTGNQPQHF
DNA: TGTGCCAGCAGCTTAGCGCCATTCGGCCCCGGGACAGGGAATCAGCCCCAGCATTTT

D: NA
J: TRBJ2-7
V: TRBV3-1/TRBV3-2
size: NA
CDR3: CASSRTGEQYF
DNA: TGTGCCAGCAGTCGGACCGGCGAGCAGTACTTC

D: NA
J: TRBJ2-1
V: TRBV18
size: once
CDR3: CASSPRYENNEQFF
DNA: TGTGCCAGCTCACCGAGGTACGAGAACAATGAGCAGTTCTTC

D: NA
J: TRBJ1-5
V: TRBV3-1/TRBV3-2
size: NA
CDR3: CASSLGGGREPQHF
DNA: TGTGCCAGCAGCCTAGGGGGAGGTCGGGAGCCCCAGCATTTT

D: NA
J: TRBJ2-1
V: TRBV28
size: NA
CDR3: CASTITGLYNEQFF
DNA: TGTGCCAGCACCATTACGGGACTGTACAATGAGCAGTTCTTC

D: TRBD2
J: TRBJ2-1
V: TRBV7-6
size: NA
CDR3: CASSPLAGVGYNEQFF
DNA: TGTGCCAGCAGCCCATTAGCGGGAGTGGGTTACAATGAGCAGTTCTTC

D: TRBD2
J: TRBJ2-3
V: TRBV5-6
size: NA
CDR3: CASSFTSGGTDTQYF
DNA: TGTGCCAGCAGCTTTACTAGCGGGGGCACAGATACGCAGTATTTT

D: NA
J: TRBJ2-6
V: TRBV9
size: NA
CDR3: CASSPRTGPPGANVLTF
DNA: TGTGCCAGCAGCCCTAGGACGGGTCCTCCTGGGGCCAACGTCCTGACTTTC

D: TRBD1
J: TRBJ1-2
V: TRBV28
size: NA
CDR3: CASRRTGGGYGYTF
DNA: TGTGCCAGCAGACGAACAGGGGGCGGGTATGGCTACACCTTC